The rows below give T cell receptor beta chains drawn from one sample of a study of blood T cell repertoires in COVID-19. Using immunoSEQ multiplex PCR, the repertoire was profiled, and TCRdb retains in-frame clones only, with some absent. The repertoire has 150,000 to 200,000 clones, over 80% of them found once; the top ten carry less than 9.5%. The sequenced sample consisted of peripheral blood. The receptor source for this set is an older woman with COVID-19, enrolled during active disease. Both conserved end residues are trimmed from each CDR3.

len	v_gene	CDR3aa
14	TRBV28	ASSSGTSGGTDTQY
12	TRBV29-1	SVRTELNTGELF
14	TRBV19	ASSSRQDYSNQPQH
12	TRBV6-5	ASSTMDTPYGYT
13	TRBV5-6	ASSVDRGVNYGYT
10	TRBV7-9	ASSLLTDTQY
15	TRBV19	ASSISGTGYFAGELF
15	TRBV28	ASSLTGTGGENYGYT
10	TRBV28	ASSFGRTEAF
13	TRBV9	ASSVAFRQVNEQF
13	TRBV19	ASSISRGLNQPQH
12	TRBV6-5	ASTERGQGETQY
13	TRBV21-1	SSPEGSSLNQPQH
11	TRBV19	ATVGTFLNGYT
11	TRBV24-1	ATSKGPGYGYT
13	TRBV4-3	ASSPTGDAKNIQY
12	TRBV6-2/TRBV6-3	ASSSRRSGDGYT
10	TRBV6-5	ASSYRGGEAF
12	TRBV7-9	ASSSTGGEETQY
13	TRBV5-1	ASSQSGGEQETQY
14	TRBV7-8	ASSLGTSGTYNEQF
14	TRBV3-1/TRBV3-2	ASSHPLQGFNQPQH
12	TRBV24-1	ATSDFNSPYEQY
11	TRBV19	ASSIQGDQPQH
12	TRBV6-2/TRBV6-3	ASSPRTGPNEQY
12	TRBV7-9	ASSRSGYKETQY
12	TRBV9	ASSVGQGKDGYT
12	TRBV7-3	ASKAGGGPNEQF
12	TRBV5-5	ASSLRGVYNEQF
12	TRBV7-9	ASRRSGPNTEAF
12	TRBV7-2	ASSLGGQLYEQY
14	TRBV2	ASRKDIADNPDTQY
12	TRBV15	ATSRDTGLAEAF